One and the same sample provided the 20 T cell receptor beta chains below, sequenced in a study of cytomegalovirus exposure and HLA in healthy donors. The study ran its PCR with 60 Vbeta and 13 Jbeta primers. Sequencing was performed with immunoSEQ multiplex PCR; in TCRdb, only in-frame clones are kept and a portion is missing. The top ten clones hold around 4.9% of a sample with 110,000 to 150,000 clones, about 80% of them seen once. Sample: PBMCs. Receptors originate from a male donor in good health and CMV-seronegative.

This rearrangement joins TRBV11-1 to TRBJ1-4; 8 bases line up with TRBD1. CDR3 length: 14 amino acids. With V trimmed by 5 bases and J by 7 bases, 6 bases remained unmatched. Per germline, CDR1 SGHAT and CDR2 FQDESV (reference sequence). The CDR3 loop is CASSRTQGGEKLFF. CDR3 DNA sequence: TGTGCCAGCAGCCGAACACAGGGGGGTGAAAAACTGTTTTTT.

The chain carries TRBV28 and TRBJ1-1, with D uncertain. Trimming stripped 5 bases from V and 5 bases from J, with 9 bases between. This CDR3 region has 12 residues. In germline, CDR1 is MDHEN, CDR2 SYDVKM. CDR3 protein: CASSLPLTEAFF. The CDR3 DNA reads as TGTGCCAGCAGTCTCCCGTTAACTGAAGCTTTCTTT.

This clone was found a few times. The CDR3 DNA reads TGTGCCACCCGGTCGGGAGCCTCGGACATTCAGTACTTC. Protein sequence: CATRSGASDIQYF. The chain joins TRBV15 to TRBJ2-4; tentative D call: TRBD2 (6 bases). Germline loops: CDR1 LNHNV, CDR2 YYDKDF (reference sequence). The V end was cut by 8 bases, the J end by 8 bases, with 16 bases between. The CDR3 consists of 13 residues.

The chain carries TRBV5-4 and TRBJ2-6; TRBD1 might be the D (9 bases). The CDR3 covers 20 residues. The V gene lost 7 bases and the J gene lost 2 bases, with 28 bases spanning the gap. The germline CDR1 and CDR2 sequences are SGHNT and YYREEE (reference sequence). The CDR3, as DNA: TGTGCCAGCTACCCGGGGGGGCCGGGACAGGGACCGACTGGGGCCAACGTCCTGACTTTC. Translating gives CASYPGGPGQGPTGANVLTF.

This clone was observed once. This rearrangement joins TRBV6-5 to TRBJ2-3; TRBD1 agrees at 7 bases. CDR1 is MNHEY, CDR2 SVGAGI, per germline. J gave up 3 bases and V 2 bases, and 5 bases lay outside the gene matches. The CDR3 contains 15 residues. CDR3 sequence reads: CASSYEGAVTDTQYF. CDR3 nucleotides: TGTGCCAGCAGTTACGAGGGGGCGGTAACAGATACGCAGTATTTT.

The chain combines TRBV10-2 with TRBJ2-3; 7 bases are a match to TRBD2. CDR3 length equals 15 residues. Germline CDR1 reads WSHSY; CDR2 reads SAAADI. V lost 2 bases, J lost 2 bases, and 4 bases stayed unmatched. This CDR3 reads CASSERGVVTDTQYF. The DNA of the CDR3 is TGCGCCAGCAGTGAGCGGGGGGTAGTCACAGATACGCAGTATTTT.

V is TRBV10-3 and J is TRBJ2-7; D perhaps matches TRBD2 (6 bases). Between the trimmed V and J ends, which lost 10 bases and 8 bases, there was a span of 21 bases. This CDR3 has 13 amino acids. Germline V gene sequence: CDR1 ENHRY, CDR2 SYGVKD. The CDR3 DNA is TGTGCCACCAAGGCGGACGGGGGAATGCAGCAGTACTTC. Translated: CATKADGGMQQYF.

This clone occurred a few times. The gene calls are TRBV7-9 and TRBJ2-7; 10 bases are a match to TRBD1. Germline V gene lookup returns CDR1 SEHNR and CDR2 FQNEAQ (reference sequence). The CDR3 is 15 residues long. J was trimmed by 4 bases and V by 3 bases; bases with no gene match: 6. The CDR3 DNA reads TGTGCCAGCAGCTTCGTTGGACAGGGGGATTACGAGCAGTACTTC. It yields the protein CASSFVGQGDYEQYF. The full variable domain, with the rest looked up from reference TRBV7-9 and TRBJ2-7, is DTGVSQNPRHKITKRGQNVTFRCDPISEHNRLYWYRQTLGQGPEFLTYFQNEAQLEKSRLLSDRFSAERPKGSFSTLEIQRTEQGDSAMYLCASSFVGQGDYEQYFGPGTRLTVT.

A word on this clone: The junction departs from germline at one end; a sequencing error may be responsible. The chain employs TRBV7-9 and TRBJ1-1; D is unclear. Germline V gene sequence: CDR1 SEHNR, CDR2 FQNEAQ (reference sequence). CDR3 length equals 15 residues. The CDR3 DNA reads as TGTTCCAGCAGCCTATCACCGGCAGGCCCTTCTAAAGCTTTCTTT. Protein: CSSSLSPAGPSKAFF. Based on the CDR3 plus reference TRBV7-9 and TRBJ1-1, the full variable domain is DTGVSQNPRHKITKRGQNVTFRCDPISEHNRLYWYRQTLGQGPEFLTYFQNEAQLEKSRLLSDRFSAERPKGSFSTLEIQRTEQGDSAMYLCSSSLSPAGPSKAFFGQGTRLTVV.

V gene TRBV27 combines with J gene TRBJ2-2, with 8 nucleotides matching TRBD2. J lost 7 bases, V lost 10 bases, and 8 bases had no gene match. Germline-derived CDR1 and CDR2 are MNHEY and SMNVEV (reference sequence). The length of the CDR3 is 13 residues. DNA of the CDR3: TGTGCCACCGCGGGGGGCAGTGGCGGGGAGCTGTTTTTT. Translating gives CATAGGSGGELFF.

V is TRBV7-8 and J is TRBJ2-3; 7 bases are shared with TRBD1. Losses at the gene ends were 2 bases for V and 2 bases for J; bases not matched to a gene: 4. The CDR3 sequence is 15 residues long. Germline V gene data show CDR1 as SGHVS and CDR2 as FQNEAQ. The CDR3 is CASSLLGQNTDTQYF. The CDR3 DNA reads TGTGCCAGCAGCTTACTGGGACAGAACACAGATACGCAGTATTTT.

V is TRBV11-2 and J is TRBJ2-1; tentative D call: TRBD2 (6 bases). The germline gives CDR1 SGHAT, CDR2 FQNNGV. V was cut by 0 bases and J by 0 bases, with 9 bases left in between. The CDR3 is 16 residues long. The CDR3 loop is CASSLEGGSSYNEQFF. CDR3 nucleotides: TGTGCCAGCAGCTTAGAGGGGGGAAGCTCCTACAATGAGCAGTTCTTC. Filled out from reference TRBV11-2 and TRBJ2-1, the complete variable domain reads EAGVAQSPRYKIIEKRQSVAFWCNPISGHATLYWYQQILGQGPKLLIQFQNNGVVDDSQLPKDRFSAERLKGVDSTLKIQPAKLEDSAVYLCASSLEGGSSYNEQFFGPGTRLTVL.

The V gene is TRBV5-4, the J gene TRBJ2-3; perhaps TRBD2 as D (6 bases). This CDR3 contains 15 residues. Trimming removed 0 bases from V and 3 bases from J, with 11 bases in between. In germline, CDR1 is SGHNT, CDR2 YYREEE (reference sequence). The DNA for the CDR3 is TGTGCCAGCAGCTTGGGCGGGGAGTATACAGATACGCAGTATTTT. Its translation is CASSLGGEYTDTQYF.

The chain carries TRBV6-1 and TRBJ2-2; D might be TRBD1 (5 bases). The CDR3 totals 13 residues. The germline V gene has CDR1 MNHNS and CDR2 SASEGT. Trimming pared 4 bases from V and 7 bases from J, leaving 10 bases between. For the CDR3, the DNA is TGTGCCAGCAGTGGTAGACAGTTCGGGGAGCTGTTTTTT. It encodes CASSGRQFGELFF.

Only one count was recorded for this clone. At one of its ends the junction is not consistent with the germline gene, which may arise from a read error. The same CDR3 also results from other DNA sequences found in this sample. The rearrangement joins TRBV6-5 to TRBJ1-1; 9 positions match TRBD1. The CDR3 is made up of 14 amino acids. Germline loops: CDR1 MNHEY, CDR2 SVGAGI. In DNA form, the CDR3 reads TGTGCCAGCAATCTACCGGGACAGGGCACTGAAGCCTTCTTT. It specifies CASNLPGQGTEAFF.

This clone was counted a single time. The CDR3, as DNA: TGTGCCAGCAGTTACCGGGGGATCACCGGGGAGCTGTTTTTT. It specifies CASSYRGITGELFF. The chain links TRBV6-5 to TRBJ2-2, with D possibly matching TRBD2 (6 bases). Per germline, CDR1 MNHEY and CDR2 SVGAGI. The CDR3 loop spans 14 amino acids. V was trimmed by 2 bases and J by 4 bases, leaving 8 bases between them.

This chain links TRBV27 with TRBJ2-1; D perhaps matches TRBD2 (6 bases). V lost 4 bases and J lost 4, with 11 bases in between. CDR1 and CDR2 from the germline V gene are MNHEY and SMNVEV (reference sequence). CDR3 size: 14 residues. This chain's CDR3 is CASSWSGVYNEQFF. The CDR3 DNA follows: TGTGCCAGCAGTTGGTCGGGGGTTTACAATGAGCAGTTCTTC.

The chain is built from TRBV18 and TRBJ1-1; D gene ambiguous. Trimming took 6 bases from V and 5 from J, leaving 13 bases between them. Germline V gives CDR1 KGHSH, CDR2 LQKENI. This CDR3 has 13 residues. CDR3 residues: CASSDVEGTEAFF. The CDR3 DNA follows: TGTGCCAGCTCCGACGTTGAGGGAACTGAAGCTTTCTTT.

This chain joins TRBV28 and TRBJ2-7, with TRBD1 as a possible D gene (5 bases). CDR1 and CDR2 (germline): MDHEN, SYDVKM. V gave up 4 bases and J gave up 2 bases, with 12 bases separating them. The CDR3 length is 14 residues. In DNA form, the CDR3 reads TGTGCCAGCAGTTCCCCCCCAGGGACCTACGAGCAGTACTTC. Translation gives CASSSPPGTYEQYF.

V gene TRBV15 combines with J gene TRBJ1-2, with a possible D match to TRBD1 (6 bases). Germline V gene sequence: CDR1 LNHNV, CDR2 YYDKDF (reference sequence). The CDR3 loop spans 16 amino acids. Trimming left V 3 bases short and J 10 bases short, with 24 bases between. The CDR3 is CATSSETTGRRAVYTF. CDR3 nucleotide sequence: TGTGCCACCAGCAGCGAAACGACAGGCCGGAGAGCTGTCTACACCTTC.